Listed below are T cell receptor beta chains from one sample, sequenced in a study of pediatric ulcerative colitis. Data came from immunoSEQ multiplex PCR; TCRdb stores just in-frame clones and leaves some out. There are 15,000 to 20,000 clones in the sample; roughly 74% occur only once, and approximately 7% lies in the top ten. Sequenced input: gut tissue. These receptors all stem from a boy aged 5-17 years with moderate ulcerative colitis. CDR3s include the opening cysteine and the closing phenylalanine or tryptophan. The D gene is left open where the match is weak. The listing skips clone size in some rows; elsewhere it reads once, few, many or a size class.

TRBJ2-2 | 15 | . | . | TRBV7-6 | TGTGCCAGCAGCTTAGCCGGTTTGAACACCGGGGAGCTGTTTTTT | CASSLAGLNTGELFF
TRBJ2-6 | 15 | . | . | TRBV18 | TGTGCCAGCTCATCGACAGGTTCTGGGGCCAACGTCCTGACTTTC | CASSSTGSGANVLTF
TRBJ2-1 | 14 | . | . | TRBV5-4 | TGTGCCAGCAGCTTGGATGAGGGGACGAACGAGCAGTTCTTC | CASSLDEGTNEQFF
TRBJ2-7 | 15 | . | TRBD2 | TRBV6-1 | TGTGCCAGCAGGCTACCCGGGACTAGTTCCTCCGAGCAGTACTTC | CASRLPGTSSSEQYF
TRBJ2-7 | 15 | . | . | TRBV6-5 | TGTGCCAGCAGTTACTCGAATCGGAATAACTACGAGCAGTACTTC | CASSYSNRNNYEQYF
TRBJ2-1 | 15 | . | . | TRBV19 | TGTGCCAGTAATAAGGACATTAGCTCCTACAATGAGCAGTTCTTC | CASNKDISSYNEQFF
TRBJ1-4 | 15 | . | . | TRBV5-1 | TGCGCCAGCAGCCCGGAGGAGGGACGAGTCGAAAAACTGTTTTTT | CASSPEEGRVEKLFF
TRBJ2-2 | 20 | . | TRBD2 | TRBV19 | TGTGCCAGTAGTATAGGGACTAGCGGGAGGGCCGGGTTGAACACCGGGGAGCTGTTTTTT | CASSIGTSGRAGLNTGELFF
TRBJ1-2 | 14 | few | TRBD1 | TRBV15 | TGTGCCACCAGCAGGGCTACAGGGGGCTATGGCTACACCTTC | CATSRATGGYGYTF
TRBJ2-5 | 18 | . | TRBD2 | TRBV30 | TGTGCCTGGAGTGATTTCGGTGGACTAGCGGGAAGAGGAGAGACCCAGTACTTC | CAWSDFGGLAGRGETQYF
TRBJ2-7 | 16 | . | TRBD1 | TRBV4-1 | TGCGCCAGCCTGGGACCGGGGGACAGGGGGGTCTACGAGCAGTACTTC | CASLGPGDRGVYEQYF
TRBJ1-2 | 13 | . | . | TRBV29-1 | TGCAGCGTTGAGTCCACCTATAACTATGGCTACACCTTC | CSVESTYNYGYTF
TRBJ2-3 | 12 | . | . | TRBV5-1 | TGCGCCAGCAGCTTGAAGGGGAATACGCAGTATTTT | CASSLKGNTQYF
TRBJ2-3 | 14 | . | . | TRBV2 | TGTGCCAGCAAGTATCCTACCGTGTCAGATACGCAGTATTTT | CASKYPTVSDTQYF
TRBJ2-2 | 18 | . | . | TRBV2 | TGTGCCAGCAGTGCGAGCGGTTTGTCCGGGTTTAACACCGGGGAGCTGTTTTTT | CASSASGLSGFNTGELFF
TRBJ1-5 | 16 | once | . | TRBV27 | TGTGCCAGCAGGCTTACCGGAGGAACTCGCAATCAGCCCCAGCATTTT | CASRLTGGTRNQPQHF
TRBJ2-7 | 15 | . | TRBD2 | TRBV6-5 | TGTGCCAGCAGTTCGGAGGCTAGCGGAGACTACGAGCAGTACTTC | CASSSEASGDYEQYF
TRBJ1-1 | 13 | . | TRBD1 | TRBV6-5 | TGTGCCAGCAATGGATACAGGGGGACTGAAGCTTTCTTT | CASNGYRGTEAFF
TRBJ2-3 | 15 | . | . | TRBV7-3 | TGTGCCAGCAGCTTAGGGGGTGTGAGCACAGATACGCAGTATTTT | CASSLGGVSTDTQYF
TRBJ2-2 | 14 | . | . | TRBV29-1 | TGCAGCGTTGAACAGGGCACGAACACCGGGGAGCTGTTTTTT | CSVEQGTNTGELFF
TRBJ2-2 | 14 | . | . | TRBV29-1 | TGCAGCGTTGACGGGGTCCGTCACACCGGGGAGCTGTTTTTT | CSVDGVRHTGELFF
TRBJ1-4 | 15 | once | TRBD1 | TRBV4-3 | TGCGCCAGCAGCCAAGATACAGGGGTACATGAAAAACTGTTTTTT | CASSQDTGVHEKLFF
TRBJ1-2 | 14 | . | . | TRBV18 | TGTGCCAGCTCACCAACAAAACAGGACTATGGCTACACCTTC | CASSPTKQDYGYTF
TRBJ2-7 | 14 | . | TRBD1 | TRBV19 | TGTGCCAGTAGTAGCCGGCAGGGGGCGTGGGAGCAGTACTTC | CASSSRQGAWEQYF
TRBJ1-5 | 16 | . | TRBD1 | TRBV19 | TGTGCCAGTAGGCCTCGTTCCGGGACAGGCAATCAGCCCCAGCATTTT | CASRPRSGTGNQPQHF
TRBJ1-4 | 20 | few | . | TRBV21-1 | TGTGCCAGCAGCAAACATTCAGATAACGGAATAATCGCAACTAATGAAAAACTGTTTTTT | CASSKHSDNGIIATNEKLFF
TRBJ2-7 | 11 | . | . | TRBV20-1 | TGCAGTGCTAGTTCAGCCTACGAGCAGTACTTC | CSASSAYEQYF
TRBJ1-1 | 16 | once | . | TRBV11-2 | TGTGCCAGCAGCCGCCATCTGGGCCCCAACAGCCCTGAAGCTTTCTTT | CASSRHLGPNSPEAFF
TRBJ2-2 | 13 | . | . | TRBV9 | TGTGCCAGCAGCGACCCCTCCAGCCGGGAGCTGTTTTTT | CASSDPSSRELFF
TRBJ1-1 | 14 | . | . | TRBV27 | TGTGCCAGCAGTTATGGGGGGCTCGACACTGAAGCTTTCTTT | CASSYGGLDTEAFF
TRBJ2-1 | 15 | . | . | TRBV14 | TGTGCCAGCAGCCAAGACGGTTCTAACGCCCCGGAGCAGTTCTTC | CASSQDGSNAPEQFF
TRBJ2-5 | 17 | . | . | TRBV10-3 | TGTGCCATCAGCATTTCACAGTGGAGGGTTAAGCAAGAGACCCAGTACTTC | CAISISQWRVKQETQYF
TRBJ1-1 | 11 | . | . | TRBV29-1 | TGCAGCGGATACATGAACACTGAAGCTTTCTTT | CSGYMNTEAFF
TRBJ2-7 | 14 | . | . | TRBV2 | TGTGCCAGCAGTGTTAGCGGCAGGGTGGGGGAGCAGTACTTC | CASSVSGRVGEQYF
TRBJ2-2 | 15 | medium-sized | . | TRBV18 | TGTGCCAGCTCACCGGTCGGAGGAAACACCGGGGAGCTGTTTTTT | CASSPVGGNTGELFF
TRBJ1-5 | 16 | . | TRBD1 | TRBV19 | TGTGCCAGTAGTCGCCGGGGACAGGTTAATAATCAGCCCCAGCATTTT | CASSRRGQVNNQPQHF
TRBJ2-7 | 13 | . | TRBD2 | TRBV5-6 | TGTGCCAGCCGCCGGGGACTAGTTATCGAGCAGTACTTC | CASRRGLVIEQYF
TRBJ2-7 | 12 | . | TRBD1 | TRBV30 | TGTGCCTGGAGACAGGGGTACTTCGAGCAGTACTTC | CAWRQGYFEQYF
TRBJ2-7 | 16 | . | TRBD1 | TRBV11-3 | TGTGCCAGCAGCTTAGCTTTGGGGACAGGTTCGGGCGAGCAGTACTTC | CASSLALGTGSGEQYF
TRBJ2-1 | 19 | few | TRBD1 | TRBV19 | TGTGCCAGTAGTACGGTCCCGGGACAGGGGTGGGGTGTTTACAATGAGCAGTTCTTC | CASSTVPGQGWGVYNEQFF
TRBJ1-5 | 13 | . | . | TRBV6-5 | TGTGCCAGCAGCCGGACCTCCTATCAGCCCCAGCATTTT | CASSRTSYQPQHF
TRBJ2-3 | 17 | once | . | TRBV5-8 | TGTGCCAGCAGCTTTAGGTCCGGGGCCCTTAGCACAGATACGCAGTATTTT | CASSFRSGALSTDTQYF
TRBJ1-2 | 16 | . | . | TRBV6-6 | TGTGCCAGCAGAACTAAGAACAGGGATTCTAACTATGGCTACACCTTC | CASRTKNRDSNYGYTF
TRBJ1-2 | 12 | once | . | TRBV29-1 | TGCAGCGTCTCGGACGGAAACTATGGCTACACCTTC | CSVSDGNYGYTF
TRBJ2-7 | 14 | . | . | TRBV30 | TGTGCCTGGAGAGTAGTTACGGCGCCCTACGAGCAGTACTTC | CAWRVVTAPYEQYF
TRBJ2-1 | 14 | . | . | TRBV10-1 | TGCGCCAGCAGTCGATCGAGTGCTTTCAATGAGCAGTTCTTC | CASSRSSAFNEQFF
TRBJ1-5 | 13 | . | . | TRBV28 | TGTGCCAGCAGTTTAGTTAGCAATCAGCCCCAGCATTTT | CASSLVSNQPQHF
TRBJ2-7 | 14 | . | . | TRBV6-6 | TGTGCCAGCAGCCAGTCCCGAGGTGCCTACGAGCAGTACTTC | CASSQSRGAYEQYF
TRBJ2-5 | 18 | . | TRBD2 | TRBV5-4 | TGTGCCAGCAGCTTGGCCACACTCCCCCGGGGGGTGTCCGGGTCCCAGTACTTC | CASSLATLPRGVSGSQYF
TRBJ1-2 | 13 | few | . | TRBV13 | TGTGCCAGCACCTCCCAGGGCATTGGTGGCTACACCTTC | CASTSQGIGGYTF
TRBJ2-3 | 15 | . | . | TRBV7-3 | TGTGCCAGCAGCTCCCAGGGCGGGAGCACAGATACGCAGTATTTT | CASSSQGGSTDTQYF
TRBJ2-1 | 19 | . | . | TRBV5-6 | TGTGCCAGCAGCGTCACTGGTCCCCGACTAGGGAGGATACACAATGAGCAGTTCTTC | CASSVTGPRLGRIHNEQFF
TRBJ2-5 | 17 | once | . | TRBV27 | TGTGCCAGCAGTACCCGACTCGCGGTAGGGCAGGTAGAGACCCAGTACTTC | CASSTRLAVGQVETQYF
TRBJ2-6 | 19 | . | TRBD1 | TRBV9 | TGTGCCAGCAGCGCCCCCGGGACAGGGGTGTTCTCTGGGGCCAACGTCCTGACTTTC | CASSAPGTGVFSGANVLTF
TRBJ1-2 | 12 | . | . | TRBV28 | TGTGCTTCAAACGGGGCAGGGAATGGCTACACCTTC | CASNGAGNGYTF